Following are 14 T cell receptor beta chains from one sample sequenced in a study of beta chain features in type 1 diabetes. Sequenced material consisted of expressed TCRB transcripts (all of the isolated RNA was reverse transcribed). Repertoires were generated with immunoSEQ multiplex PCR, while TCRdb's copy carries only in-frame clones and drops some. The sample contains 810,000 or so clones, under 20% of which appear only once. Sequenced input: naive CD4+ T cells from blood. Every receptor here comes from a woman aged 18-29 years in good health.

In its sample, this clone was seen a few times. In the same sample, other DNA sequences code for this CDR3. The chain uses TRBV28 and TRBJ2-2; D uncertain. The CDR3 is 12 amino acids. Trimming took off 5 bases at V and 3 bases at J, with 4 bases between the two ends. The germline V gene encodes CDR1 MDHEN and CDR2 SYDVKM. CDR3 sequence (DNA): TGTGCCAGCAGTCTTGACACCGGGGAGCTGTTTTTT. This translates into CASSLDTGELFF. Supplemented by reference TRBV28 and TRBJ2-2, the full variable domain reads DVKVTQSSRYLVKRTGEKVFLECVQDMDHENMFWYRQDPGLGLRLIYFSYDVKMKEKGDIPEGYSVSREKKERFSLILESASTNQTSMYLCASSLDTGELFFGEGSRLTVL.

Comments on this clone: The junction and the germline gene differ at one end; a read error may be behind it. V usage is TRBV5-8 and J usage is TRBJ2-7, with 7 nucleotides matching TRBD1. Germline V gene sequence: CDR1 SGHTS, CDR2 YDEGEE. The CDR3 runs 10 residues. The CDR3 reads CASSLGQGHF. CDR3 DNA: TGTGCCAGCAGCTTGGGACAGGGCCACTTC.

This chain links TRBV9 with TRBJ2-7, with 7 bases lining up with TRBD2. The ends lost 0 bases at V and 6 bases at J; junction bases unmatched: 12. The CDR3 is 16 residues long. The germline V gene has CDR1 SGDLS and CDR2 YYNGEE. The CDR3 sequence is CASSVDPKAGVSEQYF. The CDR3 nucleotides are TGTGCCAGCAGCGTAGACCCTAAGGCGGGAGTTTCCGAGCAGTACTTC.

The J gene is TRBJ2-7, the V gene TRBV4-3, with D maybe TRBD2 (6 bases). The CDR3 has 16 amino acids. CDR1 and CDR2 (germline): LGHNA, YSLEER. Trimming pared 0 bases from V and 3 bases from J, leaving 15 bases between. CDR3 in DNA: TGCGCCAGCAGCCAAGATCGGGGGTACGAACTCTACGAGCAGTACTTC. This gives the protein CASSQDRGYELYEQYF.

A few counts support this clone. The chain employs TRBV7-3 and TRBJ2-6; D unresolved. The germline V gene has CDR1 SGHTA and CDR2 FQGTGA. The CDR3 loop spans 16 amino acids. V lost 0 bases and J 0 bases, leaving 6 bases between the germline ends. CDR3 loop: CASSLTRSSGANVLTF. DNA of the CDR3: TGTGCCAGCAGCTTAACTCGGAGCTCTGGGGCCAACGTCCTGACTTTC.

This clone was picked up a small number of times. The chain employs TRBV15 and TRBJ2-6; no clear D. The germline V gene has CDR1 LNHNV and CDR2 YYDKDF (reference sequence). The CDR3 extends over 17 amino acids. V shed 5 bases and J shed 0 bases, with 14 bases lying between them. The DNA for the CDR3 is TGTGCCACCAGCTCCGACCTCAGACACTCTGGGGCCAACGTCCTGACTTTC. Translating gives CATSSDLRHSGANVLTF.

This chain joins TRBV7-2 and TRBJ2-7, with D possibly being TRBD1 (5 bases). Germline V lookup: CDR1 SGHTA, CDR2 FQGNSA. V lost 2 bases, J lost 2 bases, and 10 bases lay in between. The CDR3 extends over 14 amino acids. The CDR3 nucleotides read TGTGCCAGCAGCTTACAGGGATCCGCCTACGAGCAGTACTTC. It codes for CASSLQGSAYEQYF. The entire variable domain, with the rest obtained from reference TRBV7-2 and TRBJ2-7, is as follows: GAGVSQSPSNKVTEKGKDVELRCDPISGHTALYWYRQSLGQGLEFLIYFQGNSAPDKSGLPSDRFSAERTGGSVSTLTIQRTQQEDSAVYLCASSLQGSAYEQYFGPGTRLTVT.

The genes are TRBV19 and TRBJ1-2; tentative D call: TRBD1 (6 bases). V was pared by 4 bases and J by 8 bases, with 14 bases between. Germline V gene lookup returns CDR1 LNHDA and CDR2 SQIVND (reference sequence). The CDR3 sequence is 13 residues long. Here the CDR3 reads CASSTNRVGGYTF. The CDR3 region has the DNA TGTGCCAGTAGTACCAACAGGGTGGGAGGCTACACCTTC.

This clone appeared a few times. The chain is built from TRBV19 and TRBJ2-7, with D possibly called TRBD1 or TRBD2 (5 bases each). This CDR3 has 15 amino acids. The V and J ends lost 5 bases and 0 bases respectively, with 14 bases between them. The germline CDR1 and CDR2 sequences are LNHDA and SQIVND (reference sequence). The CDR3 sequence: CASSARDASSYEQYF. CDR3 sequence (DNA): TGTGCCAGTAGTGCCCGGGACGCGAGCTCCTACGAGCAGTACTTC.

This clone was observed a handful of times. The rearrangement links TRBV9 to TRBJ2-3; tentatively, D is TRBD1 (5 bases). The germline V gene encodes CDR1 SGDLS and CDR2 YYNGEE. Trimming removed 0 bases at V and 3 bases at J, with 11 bases between. There are 15 residues in the CDR3. CDR3 coding DNA: TGTGCCAGCAGCGTAGGGGCAGGGATGACAGATACGCAGTATTTT. Translating it yields CASSVGAGMTDTQYF.

Concerning this clone: Other DNA sequences in the sample encode the same CDR3. This chain links TRBV7-2 with TRBJ2-1, with 12 bases fitting TRBD2. The CDR3 loop spans 16 amino acids. Trimming at V came to 0 bases and at J to 4 bases, leaving 1 base not matched to a gene. The germline CDR1 and CDR2 sequences are SGHTA and FQGNSA. The CDR3 loop is CASSLAGTSGYNEQFF. The CDR3 region has the DNA TGTGCCAGCAGCTTAGCAGGGACTAGCGGGTACAATGAGCAGTTCTTC. The full variable domain, rest sourced from reference TRBV7-2 and TRBJ2-1, is GAGVSQSPSNKVTEKGKDVELRCDPISGHTALYWYRQSLGQGLEFLIYFQGNSAPDKSGLPSDRFSAERTGGSVSTLTIQRTQQEDSAVYLCASSLAGTSGYNEQFFGPGTRLTVL.

This clone was observed a few times. Other DNA sequences in the sample encode the same CDR3. The rearrangement uses TRBV28 and TRBJ2-1; no clear D gene. Per the germline V gene, CDR1 is MDHEN and CDR2 is SYDVKM. The length of the CDR3 is 14 residues. V lost 2 bases to trimming and J lost 3 bases, with 8 bases between them. The CDR3: CASSLAGGYNEQFF. Here the CDR3 DNA reads TGTGCCAGCAGTTTAGCTGGCGGCTACAATGAGCAGTTCTTC.

As for this clone: This may stem from a read error, because a much larger clone lies one nucleotide away. V is TRBV9 and J is TRBJ2-7; D uncertain. Germline CDR1 and CDR2: SGDLS and YYNGEE. The CDR3 extends over 10 amino acids. V lost 3 bases and J 2 bases, leaving 0 bases between the germline ends. The CDR3 nucleotides are TGTGCCAGCAGCGCCTACGAGCAGTACTTC. Its translation is CASSAYEQYF.

The chain recombines TRBV7-6 with TRBJ2-7; the D is unclear. Germline V CDR1 and CDR2: SGHVS, FNYEAQ. V was pared by 3 bases and J by 0 bases, with 9 bases between. The CDR3 spans 14 residues. CDR3 sequence: CASSLEYSSYEQYF. The CDR3 nucleotides read TGTGCCAGCAGCTTGGAGTATAGCTCCTACGAGCAGTACTTC.